These T cell receptor beta chains were read from a single sample in a study of shared clonotypes between healthy human individuals. The protocol was immunoSEQ multiplex PCR, while the TCRdb copy is restricted to in-frame clones and leaves out a portion. This sample has fewer than 850,000 clones, with roughly 96% found just once. The sequenced material came from naive CD8+ T cells sorted from blood. These receptors all stem from a man aged 25-40 years in good health. The CDR3 runs from the conserved cysteine through the conserved F or W. Fields, in order: CDR3 protein, V gene, J gene.

CASGVGFTDTQYF,TRBV5-1,TRBJ2-3
CASSYSFGNQPQHF,TRBV6-5,TRBJ1-5
CASSQERDTDTQYF,TRBV4-1,TRBJ2-3
CASSDRDSYYEQYF,TRBV28,TRBJ2-7
CASSYEGVKVYEQYF,TRBV5-1,TRBJ2-7
CASSPDMNTEAFF,TRBV6-6,TRBJ1-1
CASSFDRKNYEQYF,TRBV7-9,TRBJ2-7
CASTKTGDYEQYF,TRBV2,TRBJ2-7
CSVVETGTYNEQFF,TRBV29-1,TRBJ2-1
CASPGRDRASEQYF,TRBV2,TRBJ2-7
CASSYAGTGAHEQYF,TRBV5-4,TRBJ2-7
CATSGTGLQYF,TRBV15,TRBJ2-7
CASSQDTGQSPSTDTQYF,TRBV4-1,TRBJ2-3
CASSEPRTDTQYF,TRBV9,TRBJ2-3
CASSLDRLRTAFGIQYF,TRBV5-1,TRBJ2-4
CASSSGLAGANEQFF,TRBV5-4,TRBJ2-1
CASSLIGQDQPQHF,TRBV5-1,TRBJ1-5
CAISATSGLSYEQYF,TRBV10-3,TRBJ2-7
CAISEAGALEAFF,TRBV10-3,TRBJ1-1
CASGLAGSSYNEQFF,TRBV25-1,TRBJ2-1
CASSLEGGVGNEQFF,TRBV9,TRBJ2-1
CASSLGYNEQFF,TRBV7-9,TRBJ2-1
CASSLSAYNEQFF,TRBV9,TRBJ2-1
CATSRYGGTEAFGANVLTF,TRBV15,TRBJ2-6
CASSEPTGGFDEQYF,TRBV6-1,TRBJ2-7
CASSRTSGLAYEQYF,TRBV7-2,TRBJ2-7
CASRTSQGAYEQYF,TRBV19,TRBJ2-7
CASSWDSNYEQYF,TRBV27,TRBJ2-7
CASSLGTGAREKLFF,TRBV5-1,TRBJ1-4
CASSSGFGDSPLHF,TRBV7-2,TRBJ1-6
CASSPLPLQGNEQYF,TRBV27,TRBJ2-7
CASSLDGDRAKAFF,TRBV5-6,TRBJ1-1
CASSSGLAGVFSHEQYF,TRBV7-9,TRBJ2-7